Below, one T cell receptor (beta chain) is given with its context. This record belongs to a study of blood T cell repertoires in COVID-19. Study at large: Sample material is recorded as cDNA or gDNA derived from T cells, B-cell-depleted T cells, or PBMCs.

The ends were cut back, 0 bases at V and 0 bases at J, with 15 bases in the middle. The CDR3 runs 18 residues. Looked up from germline, CDR1 is LGHDT and CDR2 is YNNKEL (reference sequence). In the study's own analysis: Estimation of nucleated cell counts relied on the amplification of reference gene primers. Produced via immunoSEQ multiplex PCR; TCRdb's table is partial and in-frame only. V and J calls and clone size are as listed in that table; D and trimming were resolved from the DNA. The repertoire holds roughly 230,000 clones, with 89% as singletons. Sequenced sample: peripheral blood. The TCR originated in a woman between 40 and 55 years old who had recovered from COVID-19. The rearrangement joins TRBV3-1 (or the pseudogene TRBV3-2) to TRBJ1-5, with D perhaps TRBD1 (6 bases). CDR3: CASSQEGIGQLSNQPQHF. As DNA, the CDR3 is TGTGCCAGCAGCCAAGAGGGAATAGGACAGCTTAGCAATCAGCCCCAGCATTTT.